The next 27 T cell receptor beta chains were all read from a single sample in a study of T-cell memory formation after mild COVID-19. TCRdb fed the 5' RACE reads into MiXCR, producing one record per CDR3 protein. Here the sample spans around 340,000 distinct CDR3 sequences, around 13% being singletons. Sequenced: PBMCs or a T cell subset sorted from them (not recorded which). The receptor source for this set is a man between 18 and 35 years old who had mild COVID-19 (a few samples of this study predate the infection). Cell type and time point are not known.

V gene TRBV7-9 combines with J gene TRBJ2-1; 7 bases agree with TRBD2. This CDR3 is 16 amino acids long. V was clipped by 4 bases and J by 7 bases; unmatched bases: 13. Germline CDR1 and CDR2: SEHNR and FQNEAQ (reference sequence). The CDR3 here is CASSWGGSRFDNEQFF. The DNA of the CDR3 is TGTGCCAGCAGCTGGGGAGGGTCCCGATTTGATAATGAGCAGTTCTTC.

This clonotype was detected only a few times. The chain links TRBV12-3 or TRBV12-4 to TRBJ1-3; D call uncertain. V gave up 3 bases and J gave up 7 bases, with 10 bases separating them. CDR3 length: 13 amino acids. The CDR3: CASSFAGGNTIYF. CDR3 coding DNA: TGTGCCAGCAGTTTTGCGGGAGGCAACACCATATATTTT.

This clonotype showed up just a few times. The V and J genes are TRBV7-9 and TRBJ2-6; TRBD2 aligns across 8 bases. The germline CDR1 and CDR2 sequences are SEHNR and FQNEAQ (reference sequence). Unmatched junction bases numbered 1, after V lost 3 bases and J lost 0 bases. The CDR3 is 16 amino acids. CDR3 DNA sequence: TGTGCCAGCAGCTTCGGGACTAGCTCTGGGGCCAACGTCCTGACTTTC. This gives the protein CASSFGTSSGANVLTF.

This chain joins TRBV20-1 and TRBJ2-1, with 8 nucleotides matching TRBD2. The junction had 9 bases not matched to a gene; V was cut back by 6 bases and J by 8 bases. The CDR3 length is 13 residues. Germline assignment: CDR1 DFQATT and CDR2 SNEGSKA (reference sequence). CDR3 DNA sequence: TGCAGTGCCAGCCGGGGGGGTTATGATGAGCAGTTCTTC. Translation gives CSASRGGYDEQFF.

The chain links TRBV6-5 to TRBJ1-1; 7 bases match TRBD1. V dropped 2 bases and J dropped 11; count of bases not matched to a gene: 14. The V gene's germline CDR1 is MNHEY and CDR2 SVGAGI. CDR3 length equals 15 residues. CDR3 in DNA: TGTGCCAGCAGTTACGGCCCGGGGACAGAGGCGGATGCTTTCTTT. It encodes CASSYGPGTEADAFF.

V gene TRBV5-6 combines with J gene TRBJ1-4; D ambiguous. There are 14 residues in the CDR3. V was shortened by 7 bases and J by 7 bases, with 17 bases between the two germline ends. CDR1 and CDR2 (germline): SGHDT, YYEEEE. The CDR3 DNA reads as TGTGCCAGCGGACCATACGGCGGGCGTGAAAAACTGTTTTTT. Residues: CASGPYGGREKLFF.

The chain joins TRBV6-4 to TRBJ2-7, with 7 bases identical to TRBD1. V was pared by 4 bases and J by 3 bases, with 12 bases of the junction left unmatched. CDR1 is MRHNA, CDR2 SNTAGT, per germline. The CDR3 loop spans 16 amino acids. The CDR3 DNA follows: TGTGCCAGCAGTGCCCACGACGGGACAGCAATCTACGAGCAGTACGTC. It encodes CASSAHDGTAIYEQYV.

This clonotype was detected many times. This chain uses TRBV3-1 with TRBJ2-2, with a weak D call TRBD2 (6 bases). The V gene's germline CDR1 is LGHDT and CDR2 YNNKEL (reference sequence). This CDR3 region has 13 residues. Trimming shortened V by 3 bases and J by 6 bases, and 8 bases separated the two germline ends. CDR3 residues: CASSHRDSGELFF. In DNA form, the CDR3 reads TGTGCCAGCAGCCATAGGGACTCCGGGGAGCTGTTTTTT.

The chain employs TRBV7-6 and TRBJ1-2; TRBD1 might be the D (5 bases). V dropped 5 bases and J dropped 7 bases, with 23 bases sitting between them. The CDR3 is made up of 16 amino acids. Germline values: CDR1 SGHVS, CDR2 FNYEAQ. The CDR3 protein is CASSATSGTVSRGYTF. CDR3 in DNA: TGTGCCAGCAGCGCTACCTCGGGGACCGTCTCGCGTGGCTACACCTTC.

V usage is TRBV19 and J usage is TRBJ1-1, with D unclear. Germline CDR1 is LNHDA and CDR2 is SQIVND (reference sequence). The CDR3 sequence is 15 residues long. V was shortened by 3 bases and J by 4 bases, with 15 bases between the two germline ends. As DNA, the CDR3 is TGTGCCAGTAGTATGAGGGCACACACCCCCACTGAAGCTTTCTTT. It yields the protein CASSMRAHTPTEAFF.

J is TRBJ1-5 and V is TRBV28; the match to TRBD1 covers 8 bases. The CDR3 consists of 15 residues. Germline assignment: CDR1 MDHEN and CDR2 SYDVKM. V was pared by 5 bases and J by 5 bases, with 8 bases of the junction left unmatched. CDR3 in amino acids: CASSPLDRGDQPQHF. CDR3 sequence (DNA): TGTGCCAGCAGTCCGCTCGACAGGGGTGATCAGCCCCAGCATTTT.

The chain has TRBV6-5 and TRBJ1-1; possible D gene TRBD1, 5 bases. Looked up from germline, CDR1 is MNHEY and CDR2 is SVGAGI. CDR3 length equals 17 residues. Trimming removed 0 bases at V and 4 bases at J, with 18 bases between. In DNA form, the CDR3 reads TGTGCCAGCAGTTACTCGTCCGTCGGCTCGGGGGGCACTGAAGCTTTCTTT. This codes for CASSYSSVGSGGTEAFF.

There are many counts of this clonotype. This sequence joins TRBV7-3 and TRBJ2-5; 8 nucleotides agree with TRBD2. The V and J ends lost 6 bases and 4 bases, in that order; junction bases with no gene match: 4. From germline, CDR1 is SGHTA and CDR2 FQGTGA. CDR3 size: 13 residues. CDR3 amino acids: CASSLRGGETQYF. DNA for the CDR3: TGTGCCAGCAGTTTACGGGGGGGAGAGACCCAGTACTTC. The variable domain in full, completed from reference TRBV7-3 and TRBJ2-5, reads GAGVSQTPSNKVTEKGKYVELRCDPISGHTALYWYRQSLGQGPEFLIYFQGTGAADDSGLPNDRFFAVRPEGSVSTLKIQRTERGDSAVYLCASSLRGGETQYFGPGTRLLVL.

This clonotype appeared a few times. The rearrangement joins TRBV29-1 to TRBJ2-7; TRBD1 aligns across 9 bases. The J segment lost 5 bases and the V segment lost 7 bases, leaving 9 bases of the junction unmatched. The CDR3 runs to 13 residues. The germline V gene encodes CDR1 SQVTM and CDR2 ANQGSEA. The CDR3 spells CSGALGQGDEQYF. CDR3 DNA sequence: TGCAGCGGTGCATTGGGACAGGGAGACGAGCAGTACTTC.

This clonotype was observed a few times. A much larger clone lies a single base off, so this may be a read error. The genes are TRBV5-1 and TRBJ2-3, with D possibly TRBD2 on 6 matching bases. This CDR3 has 13 amino acids. Germline lookup yields CDR1 SGHRS and CDR2 YFSETQ. The V and J ends lost 3 bases and 2 bases respectively, with 7 bases between them. DNA of the CDR3: TGCGCCAGCAGCTCGGGGGACACAGATACGCAGTATTTT. This encodes CASSSGDTDTQYF.

This clonotype was seen a few times. V and J are TRBV7-9 and TRBJ2-1; D may be TRBD2 (6 bases). The V and J ends lost 4 bases and 7 bases respectively, with 11 bases between them. The CDR3 is 13 residues long. CDR1 and CDR2 from the germline V gene are SEHNR and FQNEAQ (reference sequence). The CDR3 DNA reads as TGTGCCAGCAGCTCGACGGGGAGGAATGAGCAGTTCTTC. It specifies CASSSTGRNEQFF.

This clonotype was seen many times. The genes are TRBV28 and TRBJ1-3; D might be TRBD1 (5 bases). CDR1 is MDHEN, CDR2 SYDVKM, per germline. The CDR3 runs 19 residues. V shed 3 bases and J shed 0 bases, with 21 bases lying between them. CDR3: CASSFVGTWERTSGNTIYF. For the CDR3, the DNA is TGTGCCAGCAGTTTTGTAGGGACGTGGGAAAGAACCTCTGGAAACACCATATATTTT.

This clonotype came up many times. The genes are TRBV12-3 or TRBV12-4 and TRBJ2-5; no firm D call. This CDR3 contains 12 residues. Trimming removed 6 bases at V and 5 bases at J, with 10 bases between. This CDR3 reads CASSPLSETQYF. The DNA of the CDR3 is TGTGCCAGCAGCCCTTTATCTGAGACCCAGTACTTC.

V and J are TRBV29-1 and TRBJ2-4; D tentatively fits TRBD1 or TRBD2 (5 bases each). Per germline, CDR1 SQVTM and CDR2 ANQGSEA. V was trimmed by 6 bases and J by 3 bases, leaving 12 bases between them. CDR3 size: 13 residues. The CDR3 DNA reads TGCAGCGTATCCGGGACGAGCAAAAACATTCAGTACTTC. Its translation: CSVSGTSKNIQYF.

The chain combines TRBV7-6 with TRBJ2-7, with D possibly TRBD1 on 5 matching bases. Trimming took off 2 bases at V and 2 bases at J, with 10 bases between the two ends. Germline V lookup: CDR1 SGHVS, CDR2 FNYEAQ. The CDR3 sequence is 14 residues long. CDR3: CASSLRVGAYEQYF. The CDR3 bases are TGTGCCAGCAGCTTACGCGTAGGGGCCTACGAGCAGTACTTC.

This chain links TRBV9 with TRBJ2-5, with D possibly matching TRBD2 (6 bases). The CDR3 consists of 13 residues. Trimming cost V 4 bases and J 1 base, with 8 bases left between them. From germline, CDR1 is SGDLS and CDR2 YYNGEE. The CDR3 coding sequence is TGTGCCAGCAGCCTGACTAGCCAAGAGACCCAGTACTTC. Its protein is CASSLTSQETQYF.

The chain carries TRBV6-2 or TRBV6-3 and TRBJ2-1; 7 positions agree with TRBD1. The CDR3 loop spans 17 amino acids. V was pared by 0 bases and J by 1 base, with 6 bases of the junction left unmatched. Per germline, CDR1 MNHEY and CDR2 SVGEGT. CDR3 nucleotides: TGTGCCAGCAGTTACTCGACGGCCAGGGGGTCCTACAATGAGCAGTTCTTC. Residues: CASSYSTARGSYNEQFF.

The rearrangement uses TRBV25-1 and TRBJ1-1; TRBD1 matches 7 bases. The V and J ends lost 7 bases and 5 bases, in that order; junction bases with no gene match: 7. This CDR3 region has 13 residues. Germline V gene data show CDR1 as MGHDK and CDR2 as SYGVNS. The CDR3: CASNRQGRTEAFF. The CDR3 nucleotides are TGTGCCAGCAACCGACAGGGTAGAACTGAAGCTTTCTTT.

This clonotype appeared a few times. The J gene is TRBJ2-1, the V gene TRBV4-3, with 9 nucleotides matching TRBD1. CDR1 and CDR2 from the germline V gene are LGHNA and YSLEER. This CDR3 region has 19 residues. Losses at the gene ends were 3 bases for V and 6 bases for J; bases not matched to a gene: 18. CDR3 nucleotides: TGCGCCAGCAGCCACCGACCCCATCCGACAGGGGGAGCCCGCAATGAGCAGTTCTTC. Its translation: CASSHRPHPTGGARNEQFF.

The table lists this clonotype with many counts. The genes are TRBV12-3 or TRBV12-4 and TRBJ2-7; 8 nucleotides agree with TRBD1. The ends lost 3 bases at V and 2 bases at J; junction bases unmatched: 3. The CDR3 consists of 14 residues. This CDR3 is CASSFGTGPYEQYF. CDR3 coding DNA: TGTGCCAGCAGTTTCGGGACAGGACCCTACGAGCAGTACTTC.

This clonotype came up a few times. This chain links TRBV7-8 with TRBJ2-7; 8 bases match TRBD1. V was clipped by 5 bases and J by 2 bases; unmatched bases: 8. The CDR3 consists of 15 residues. CDR1 and CDR2 from the germline V gene are SGHVS and FQNEAQ. The CDR3 spells CASSVDRVRTYEQYF. CDR3 DNA sequence: TGTGCCAGCAGCGTGGACAGGGTTCGAACCTACGAGCAGTACTTC.

The gene calls are TRBV4-3 and TRBJ2-2; D remains unclear. Germline V lookup: CDR1 LGHNA, CDR2 YSLEER. The V gene lost 0 bases and the J gene lost 1 base, with 6 bases spanning the gap. The CDR3 extends over 15 amino acids. The CDR3 is CASSQDALNTGELFF. In DNA form, the CDR3 reads TGCGCCAGCAGCCAAGATGCTCTGAACACCGGGGAGCTGTTTTTT.